The entry that follows covers one T cell receptor (beta chain) sequence. Its antigen remains unknown. Primers: 60 Vbeta forward and 13 Jbeta reverse. Sequenced by immunoSEQ multiplex PCR; TCRdb stores in-frame clones only, minus some. The sample includes tens of thousands of clones, approximately 80% of them seen just once. The CDR3 has 16 residues. CDR1 is SGHRS, CDR2 YFSETQ, per germline. V was cut by 3 bases and J by 0 bases, with 13 bases left in between. The donors were healthy bone marrow donors. The entry originates in a study of cytomegalovirus exposure and HLA in healthy donors. Study outcomes and limitations: The study had only CMV serostatus as immune exposure information.

This chain uses TRBV5-1 with TRBJ1-3; D uncertain. Sequencing was performed on PBMCs. The sequence came from a man in his forties or fifties in good health and CMV-seronegative. CDR3 sequence (DNA): TGCGCCAGCAGCTCGGCCGGCAGCGGCTCTGGAAACACCATATATTTT. Amino acid sequence: CASSSAGSGSGNTIYF. Complete variable domain (other parts from reference TRBV5-1 and TRBJ1-3): KAGVTQTPRYLIKTRGQQVTLSCSPISGHRSVSWYQQTPGQGLQFLFEYFSETQRNKGNFPGRFSGRQFSNSRSEMNVSTLELGDSALYLCASSSAGSGSGNTIYFGEGSWLTVV.